The 25 T cell receptor beta chains below all came from one sample that was sequenced in a study of read filtering for tumor transcriptome and immune sequencing. Molecular barcoded adaptors covering alpha/delta and beta/gamma chains were used on roughly 400 ng RNA. TCRdb itself ran the reads through MiXCR, one entry per CDR3 protein. The sample lists about 40,000 distinct CDR3 sequences; roughly 15% were seen once. The sample was a population of CD138-negative cells sorted from bone marrow. The receptors were sampled from a donor at least 40 years old with multiple myeloma.

At least ten counts were recorded for this clonotype. Since the CDR3 does not end with the conserved phenylalanine or tryptophan, this likely comes from a read error. The chain couples TRBV6-6 to TRBJ2-7, with TRBD1 as a possible D gene (6 bases). Germline CDR1 and CDR2: MNHNY and SVGAGI (reference sequence). The CDR3 length is 16 residues. V shed 4 bases and J shed 0 bases, with 16 bases lying between them. CDR3 sequence reads: CASSWRSADSSYEQYC. DNA for the CDR3: TGTGCCAGCAGTTGGCGAAGTGCGGACAGCTCCTACGAGCAGTACTGC.

With regard to this clonotype: This may arise from a read error, as a much more abundant clone is one base away. The rearrangement links TRBV21-1 to TRBJ2-7; TRBD1 is taken as the D call from the table, unchecked against the DNA. TRBV21-1 is described as a pseudogene. This CDR3 region has 12 residues. The CDR3 bases are TGTGCCAGCAGCCTTCGGGGGGACGAGCAGTACTTC. This codes for CASSLRGDEQYF.

In its sample, this clonotype was seen many times. The chain joins TRBV30 to TRBJ2-2; D may be TRBD1 (5 bases). Germline V gene lookup returns CDR1 GTSNPN and CDR2 SVGIG (reference sequence). Between the trimmed V and J ends, which lost 0 bases and 9 bases, there was a span of 14 bases. This CDR3 is built from 14 residues. CDR3 sequence reads: CAWSVSDTLRELFF. CDR3 coding DNA: TGTGCCTGGAGTGTTTCGGACACCCTGAGGGAGCTGTTTTTT.

This clonotype was picked up many times. The J gene is TRBJ1-5, the V gene TRBV15; D is possibly TRBD1 (6 bases). From germline, CDR1 is LNHNV and CDR2 YYDKDF (reference sequence). The CDR3 has 16 amino acids. Trimming cost V 3 bases and J 6 bases, with 18 bases left between them. In nucleotides, the CDR3 is TGTGCCACCAGCAGCCCCACAGGGCGAGGGAGTCAGCCCCAGCATTTT. As protein: CATSSPTGRGSQPQHF.

In this sample, this clonotype turned up many times. The J gene is TRBJ2-3, the V gene TRBV28, with D uncertain. The CDR3 covers 13 residues. The germline V gene encodes CDR1 MDHEN and CDR2 SYDVKM. The germline V and J ends were trimmed by 5 bases and 0 bases, with 6 bases remaining between them. The CDR3 spells CASSGQSTDTQYF. The CDR3 DNA reads TGTGCCAGCAGTGGGCAGAGCACAGATACGCAGTATTTT.

This clonotype has a count of ten or more. The V gene is TRBV5-1, the J gene TRBJ1-2; 8 nucleotides line up with TRBD1. The junction had 2 bases not matched to a gene; V was cut back by 4 bases and J by 0 bases. This CDR3 spans 14 amino acids. The germline V gene has CDR1 SGHRS and CDR2 YFSETQ. DNA for the CDR3: TGCGCCAGCAGCCCGGACAGGGCTAACTATGGCTACACCTTC. Translated, it gives CASSPDRANYGYTF.

This clonotype was counted many times. This chain joins TRBV20-1 and TRBJ2-2; 8 bases agree with TRBD1. CDR3 length equals 16 residues. The V gene end was trimmed by 1 base and the J gene end by 8 bases; junction bases not matched to a gene: 12. CDR1 and CDR2 from the germline V gene are DFQATT and SNEGSKA (reference sequence). The CDR3 coding sequence is TGCAGTGCTAGAGCTCCGGGACAGGAGGTCACGGGGGAGCTGTTTTTT. Its protein is CSARAPGQEVTGELFF.

Ten or more counts support this clonotype. The chain employs TRBV20-1 and TRBJ2-3, with D possibly matching TRBD1 (6 bases). With 4 bases removed from V and 0 bases from J, the gap between germline ends came to 11 bases. Per the germline V gene, CDR1 is DFQATT and CDR2 is SNEGSKA (reference sequence). This CDR3 is built from 14 residues. This CDR3 is CSANRVDSTDTQYF. The CDR3 nucleotides read TGCAGTGCTAACAGGGTGGATAGCACAGATACGCAGTATTTT.

The table lists this clonotype with many counts. The chain employs TRBV5-4 and TRBJ2-1; a possible D gene is TRBD2 (5 bases). CDR1 is SGHNT, CDR2 YYREEE, per germline (reference sequence). V was cut by 3 bases and J by 0 bases, with 10 bases left in between. There are 15 residues in the CDR3. The DNA for the CDR3 is TGTGCCAGCAGCTCAGTGGGGAGCTCCTACAATGAGCAGTTCTTC. As protein: CASSSVGSSYNEQFF. Complete variable domain (other parts from reference TRBV5-4 and TRBJ2-1): ETGVTQSPTHLIKTRGQQVTLRCSSQSGHNTVSWYQQALGQGPQFIFQYYREEENGRGNFPPRFSGLQFPNYSSELNVNALELDDSALYLCASSSVGSSYNEQFFGPGTRLTVL.

This chain joins TRBV19 and TRBJ2-4; D remains ambiguous. Germline CDR1 LNHDA, CDR2 SQIVND (reference sequence). The V end was cut by 5 bases, the J end by 6 bases, with 11 bases between. This CDR3 comprises 13 residues. The chain's CDR3 is CASSPKKGNIQYF. The CDR3 DNA sequence: TGTGCCAGTAGTCCCAAAAAAGGAAACATTCAGTACTTC.

This clonotype turned up a few times. This rearrangement joins TRBV6-5 to TRBJ2-7, with D unresolved. Per germline, CDR1 MNHEY and CDR2 SVGAGI. The CDR3 spans 12 residues. V was clipped by 2 bases and J by 1 base, with 3 bases between them. CDR3 protein: CASSYESYEQYF. DNA for the CDR3: TGTGCCAGCAGTTACGAGTCCTACGAGCAGTACTTC.

This clonotype was found a few times. It is likely a read error, because the conserved phenylalanine at the end of the CDR3 is missing. The rearrangement uses TRBV19 and TRBJ2-7, with 10 bases matching TRBD2. The V gene's germline CDR1 is LNHDA and CDR2 SQIVND (reference sequence). J gave up 7 bases and V 3 bases, and 12 bases lay outside the gene matches. The CDR3 length is 16 residues. CDR3 loop: CASSMTLVAGGWEQYL. CDR3 DNA: TGTGCCAGTAGTATGACTCTTGTAGCGGGAGGTTGGGAGCAGTACCTC.

V usage is TRBV7-2 and J usage is TRBJ2-1; tentatively, D is TRBD2 (6 bases). Trimming shortened V by 5 bases and J by 1 base, and 9 bases separated the two germline ends. The CDR3 runs 14 residues. CDR1 and CDR2 from the germline V gene are SGHTA and FQGNSA. The CDR3 region is CASSGGGSYNEQFF. The CDR3 DNA sequence: TGTGCCAGCAGCGGAGGAGGGTCCTACAATGAGCAGTTCTTC.

This clonotype has ten or more counts. J is TRBJ2-3 and V is TRBV2, with 9 bases identical to TRBD2. The CDR3 contains 18 residues. The trim removed 8 bases at V and 2 bases at J, leaving 17 bases unmatched. The V gene's germline CDR1 is SNHLY and CDR2 FYNNEI. This chain's CDR3 is CASRSDPPRLADTDTQYF. The CDR3 DNA reads TGTGCCAGCCGCAGTGACCCCCCCCGACTAGCGGACACAGATACGCAGTATTTT.

This clonotype was detected many times. The rearrangement joins TRBV11-2 to TRBJ2-7; 8 bases agree with TRBD2. CDR3 size: 13 residues. V was clipped by 3 bases and J by 3 bases; unmatched bases: 1. Germline V CDR1 and CDR2: SGHAT, FQNNGV. The CDR3 region has the DNA TGTGCCAGCAGCTTCGGGAGGGACTACGAGCAGTACTTC. This translates into CASSFGRDYEQYF.

This clonotype showed up many times. The genes are TRBV28 and TRBJ2-5; 8 bases map to TRBD1. J gave up 2 bases and V 3 bases, and 5 bases lay outside the gene matches. Germline V gene sequence: CDR1 MDHEN, CDR2 SYDVKM. There are 15 residues in the CDR3. Here the CDR3 reads CASSFLGTGQETQYF. DNA of the CDR3: TGTGCCAGCAGTTTTCTTGGGACAGGACAAGAGACCCAGTACTTC.

As regards this clonotype: One base separates it from a far larger clone, so it is likely a read error. It is likely a read error, because the conserved phenylalanine at the end of the CDR3 is missing. This chain uses TRBV11-3 with TRBJ2-3; D gene ambiguous. CDR1 and CDR2 from the germline V gene are SGHNT and YENEEA. V lost 5 bases and J lost 1, with 10 bases in between. This CDR3 region has 14 residues. CDR3 in amino acids: CASSRGRGTDTQYL. DNA for the CDR3: TGTGCCAGCAGCCGCGGAAGAGGCACAGATACGCAGTATCTT.

V and J are TRBV4-2 and TRBJ2-7, with 11 bases aligning to TRBD2. This CDR3 is built from 15 residues. Losses at the gene ends were 1 base for V and 2 bases for J; bases not matched to a gene: 1. The germline V gene encodes CDR1 LGHNA and CDR2 YNFKEQ. CDR3 protein: CASSQGLAGTYEQYF. In nucleotides, the CDR3 is TGTGCCAGCAGCCAAGGACTAGCGGGAACCTACGAGCAGTACTTC.

The sample holds many counts of this clonotype. The chain uses TRBV28 and TRBJ1-4, with D maybe TRBD1 (6 bases). With 7 bases removed from V and 7 bases from J, the gap between germline ends came to 16 bases. In germline, CDR1 is MDHEN, CDR2 SYDVKM. The CDR3 is 14 amino acids. For the CDR3, the DNA is TGTGCCAGCAATCCAGGGGCCCGAGGTGAAAAACTGTTTTTT. It encodes CASNPGARGEKLFF.

At least ten counts were recorded for this clonotype. The rearrangement uses TRBV10-3 and TRBJ2-7, with D possibly called TRBD1 or TRBD2 (5 bases each). The CDR3 runs 14 residues. Trimming removed 6 bases at V and 0 bases at J, with 12 bases between. Germline assignment: CDR1 ENHRY and CDR2 SYGVKD. CDR3 region: CAIRGDGTSYEQYF. Here the CDR3 DNA reads TGTGCCATCAGGGGGGACGGAACCTCCTACGAGCAGTACTTC.

Remarks on this clonotype: Since a much larger clone is just one base distant, this may be a read error. The rearrangement links TRBV20-1 to TRBJ2-6, with D maybe TRBD1 (6 bases). The length of the CDR3 is 15 residues. The germline V gene encodes CDR1 DFQATT and CDR2 SNEGSKA (reference sequence). The CDR3 here is CSASGTPSGADVLTF. CDR3 DNA: TGCAGTGCTAGCGGGACACCCTCTGGGGCCGACGTCCTGACTTTC.

This clonotype was observed a handful of times. For the CDR3, the DNA is TGTGCCAGCAGCCGGGACAGTTCCGATACGCAGTATTTT. Its protein is CASSRDSSDTQYF. The rearrangement uses TRBV9 and TRBJ2-3, with 7 bases identical to TRBD1. This CDR3 contains 13 residues. Trimming at V came to 4 bases and at J to 6 bases, leaving 5 bases not matched to a gene. Germline assignment: CDR1 SGDLS and CDR2 YYNGEE.

This clonotype has at least ten counts. The chain combines TRBV6-6 with TRBJ1-4, with TRBD1 identical over 7 bases. Losses at the gene ends were 5 bases for V and 6 bases for J; bases not matched to a gene: 12. In germline, CDR1 is MNHNY, CDR2 SVGAGI (reference sequence). The CDR3 spans 16 residues. CDR3 amino acids: CASSVRNRGKDEKLFF. The CDR3, as DNA: TGTGCCAGCAGTGTGCGTAACAGGGGAAAGGATGAAAAACTGTTTTTT.

About this clonotype itself: A read error may be the cause here, since a much bigger clone is one base away. The chain employs TRBV7-8 and TRBJ2-7; TRBD2 is a possible D gene (5 bases). This CDR3 comprises 16 residues. Trimming removed 3 bases at V and 0 bases at J, with 15 bases between. Germline V CDR1 and CDR2: SGHVS, FQNEAQ. The CDR3 DNA reads TGTGCCAGCAGCTTTGGGATTAGCGTGAGCTCCTACGAGCAGTACTTC. Protein product: CASSFGISVSSYEQYF.

The chain carries TRBV6-1 and TRBJ2-3; D is unresolved. This CDR3 has 14 residues. CDR1 MNHNS and CDR2 SASEGT come from the germline V gene. V lost 8 bases, J lost 0 bases, and 12 bases lay in between. The CDR3 spells CASGKERSTDTQYF. The CDR3 DNA reads as TGTGCCAGCGGAAAAGAGAGGAGCACAGATACGCAGTATTTT.